A selection of T cell receptor beta chains follows, all from one sample in a study of blood T cell repertoires in COVID-19. Using immunoSEQ multiplex PCR, the repertoire was profiled, and TCRdb retains in-frame clones only, with some absent. The sample has about 68,000 clones, 87% seen once. Specimen: peripheral blood. The receptors shown here come from a woman between 45 and 65 years old with COVID-19, enrolled during active disease. The CDR3 runs from the conserved cysteine through the conserved F or W. A D gene is named only where the DNA matches it firmly. The size field is filled for only some rows; it gives once, few, many or a size class.

>-|few|TRBJ1-1|TRBV19
TGTGCCAGTAGTATCCCGACAGAGATAAACACTGAAGCTTTCTTT
CASSIPTEINTEAFF
>-|-|TRBJ1-5|TRBV18
TGTGCCAGCTCACGAGGAGATCAGCCCCAGCATTTT
CASSRGDQPQHF
>-|-|TRBJ2-5|TRBV5-1
TGCGCCAGCACTCCCAGGCCGTCCCGGGGAGAGACCCAGTACTTC
CASTPRPSRGETQYF
>-|-|TRBJ2-2|TRBV5-1
TGCGCCAGCAGTATAGAGAACACCGGGGAGCTGTTTTTT
CASSIENTGELFF
>TRBD2|-|TRBJ2-3|TRBV5-1
TGCGCCAGCAGCCCCCGACTAGCGGGAGTACCAGATACGCAGTATTTT
CASSPRLAGVPDTQYF
>TRBD2|-|TRBJ2-7|TRBV5-5
TGTGCCAGCAGCCCAGGGACTAGCGGGAGGGGCCACGAGCAGTACTTC
CASSPGTSGRGHEQYF
>-|-|TRBJ2-6|TRBV6-4
TGTGCCAGCAGCCCGCAGGGGAAAGGTTCGTTTGCCGGGGCCAACGTCCTGACTTTC
CASSPQGKGSFAGANVLTF
>TRBD2|once|TRBJ2-2|TRBV27
TGTGCCAGCAGTTCCCCGGGACTAGTAATGGAAGGCGGGGAGCTGTTTTTT
CASSSPGLVMEGGELFF
>-|-|TRBJ2-1|TRBV10-3
TGTGCCATCAGTGCTCACAATGAGCAGTTCTTC
CAISAHNEQFF
>TRBD2|-|TRBJ2-7|TRBV20-1
TGCAGTGCTAGTAATGAGGTCGGGATGCTAGCGGGAGCGGGGGGTCGGTACGAGCAGTACTTC
CSASNEVGMLAGAGGRYEQYF
>-|-|TRBJ1-1|TRBV5-1
TGCGCCAGCAGGTTAGCGGGGAACACTGAAGCTTTCTTT
CASRLAGNTEAFF
>TRBD2|-|TRBJ2-1|TRBV5-4
TGTGCCAGCAGTTACGGACTAGCGGGAGTCAATGAGCAGTTCTTC
CASSYGLAGVNEQFF
>-|once|TRBJ2-6|TRBV28
TGTGCCAGTTTGGGGGCCTACGGAAAGCCCTCTGGGGCCAACGTCCTGACTTTC
CASLGAYGKPSGANVLTF
>-|-|TRBJ2-2|TRBV28
TGTGCCAGCAGTTGGGTTCGGGGGGCAAAGACCGGGGAGCTGTTTTTT
CASSWVRGAKTGELFF
>TRBD2|-|TRBJ2-3|TRBV5-1
TGCGCCAGCAGCTTGGGGAGCGGGGCCAAAGATACGCAGTATTTT
CASSLGSGAKDTQYF
>-|-|TRBJ1-1|TRBV6-5
TGTGCCAGCAGTTCCCATAAGGGGGTGGCAACTGAAGCTTTCTTT
CASSSHKGVATEAFF
>TRBD1|-|TRBJ2-1|TRBV10-3
TGTGCCATCAGTGGGACAGGAAGTGGGGATGAGCAGTTCTTC
CAISGTGSGDEQFF
>-|-|TRBJ1-1|TRBV7-2
TGTGCCAGCGGCTCGAGGAACCTGAACACTGAAGCTTTCTTT
CASGSRNLNTEAFF
>-|-|TRBJ2-1|TRBV5-1
TGCGCCAGCAGCTTTCTAACTAACAGGGATAATGAGCAGTTCTTC
CASSFLTNRDNEQFF
>TRBD1|-|TRBJ2-3|TRBV5-1
TGCGCCAGCAGCTTACTGACAGGGACAGATACGCAGTATTTT
CASSLLTGTDTQYF
>-|-|TRBJ2-1|TRBV7-2
TGTGCCAGCAGCCCAGGGTCCTACAATGAGCAGTTCTTC
CASSPGSYNEQFF
>-|-|TRBJ1-1|TRBV7-2
TGTGCCAGCAGCTTGTGGGTAGGTAGGAGGGATAGGAATGCCGGTGGAGCTTTCTTT
CASSLWVGRRDRNAGGAFF
>-|-|TRBJ2-2|TRBV7-8
TGTGCCAGCAGCCCCGGGATGATTGGCGGGGAGCTGTTTTTT
CASSPGMIGGELFF
>TRBD1|-|TRBJ1-2|TRBV7-9
TGTGCCAGCAGCTCCGACAGGGGGGCGTACTATGGCTACACCTTC
CASSSDRGAYYGYTF
>TRBD1|-|TRBJ1-1|TRBV6-4
TGTGCCAGACAGGGGTTGAACACTGAAGCTTTCTTT
CARQGLNTEAFF
>-|-|TRBJ1-1|TRBV27
TGTGCCAGCAGACCCCAGGGAAACACTGAAGCTTTCTTT
CASRPQGNTEAFF